This entry concerns a single T cell receptor (beta chain). The target antigen is unknown. The CDR3 runs to 22 residues. The germline V gene encodes CDR1 MDHEN and CDR2 SYDVKM. J was trimmed by 2 bases and V by 5 bases; bases with no gene match: 25. This entry comes from a study of cytomegalovirus exposure and HLA in healthy donors. Study conclusions and caveats: A later look showed TCR association rates differing by HLA locus, highest for DRB1 and lowest for HLA-C. Several of the most significant clusters were apparently associated with common viral pathogens in a later analysis. The listing of roughly 160 TCR beta chains classed them as cytomegalovirus-associated. Most CMV-associated TCR beta chains were later found to appear HLA-restricted.

The PCR had 60 Vbeta and 13 Jbeta primers. The data were produced by immunoSEQ multiplex PCR, yet TCRdb's version contains in-frame clones alone and is incomplete. The ten top clones account for approximately 7%, within a sample of tens of thousands of clones. Sequencing was done on a sample of PBMCs. The sequence came from a woman between 35 and 50 years old in good health and CMV-seronegative. The chain couples TRBV28 to TRBJ1-5; TRBD1 agrees at 9 bases. CDR3 region: CASSPSIDGQGNSAMGNQPQHF. The CDR3 nucleotides read TGTGCCAGCAGTCCTTCAATAGACGGACAGGGGAACAGTGCAATGGGCAATCAGCCCCAGCATTTT.